The TCR beta chain under discussion was sequenced for a study of blood T cells in healthy people across ages. Findings and caveats of the study: Since the PBMCs were unsorted, naive and antigen-experienced cells could not be conclusively compared. Age brought a roughly linear fall in TCR beta diversity measured per million T cells.

Points on this clonotype: Its specificity is unknown.

This CDR3 comprises 13 residues. The V end was cut by 5 bases, the J end by 6 bases, with 15 bases between. Germline CDR1 and CDR2: DFQATT and SNEGSKA (reference sequence). Using a J-beta primer mix together with a sample-barcoded 5' primer, a second PCR was run for about 7 to 12 cycles. Each cDNA molecule carried a tag from a template-switch adaptor that contained 12 random nucleotides. A single record per CDR3 protein comes from TCRdb applying MiXCR to the 5' RACE reads. The table lists hundreds of thousands of distinct CDR3 sequences, more than 40% of them singletons, with roughly 30% in the top ten.

Input material: blood. V is TRBV20-1 and J is TRBJ2-3; D is unresolved. This receptor was taken from a woman aged 60 to 75 in good health. The CDR3 loop reads CSAASLDADTQYF. The CDR3 DNA follows: TGCAGTGCTGCCTCCCTAGACGCGGATACGCAGTATTTT.